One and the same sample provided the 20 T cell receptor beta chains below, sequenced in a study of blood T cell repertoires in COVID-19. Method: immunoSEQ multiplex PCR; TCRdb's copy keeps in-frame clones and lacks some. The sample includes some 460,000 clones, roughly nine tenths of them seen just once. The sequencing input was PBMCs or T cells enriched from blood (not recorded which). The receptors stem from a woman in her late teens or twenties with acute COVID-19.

Here the CDR3 DNA reads TGTGCCAGTAGTTCCCCCTCGACAGGGGTGAACTATGGCTACACCTTC. Protein sequence: CASSSPSTGVNYGYTF. The chain carries TRBV19 and TRBJ1-2; TRBD1 matches at 8 bases. The CDR3 totals 16 residues. CDR1 is LNHDA and CDR2 is SQIVND in the germline V gene (reference sequence). Trimming cost V 5 bases and J 2 bases; bases outside gene matches: 10.

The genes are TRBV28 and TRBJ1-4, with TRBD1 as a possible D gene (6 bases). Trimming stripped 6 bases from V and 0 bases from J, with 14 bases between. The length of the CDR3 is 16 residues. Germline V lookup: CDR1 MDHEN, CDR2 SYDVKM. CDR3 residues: CASSPRGIATNEKLFF. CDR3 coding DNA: TGTGCCAGCAGCCCCAGGGGTATAGCAACTAATGAAAAACTGTTTTTT.

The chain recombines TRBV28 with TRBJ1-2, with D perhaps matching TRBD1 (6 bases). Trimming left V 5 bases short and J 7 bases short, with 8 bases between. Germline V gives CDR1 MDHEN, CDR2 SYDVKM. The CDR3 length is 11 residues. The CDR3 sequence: CASSNRVGYTF. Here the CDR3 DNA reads TGTGCCAGCAGTAACAGGGTTGGCTACACCTTC.

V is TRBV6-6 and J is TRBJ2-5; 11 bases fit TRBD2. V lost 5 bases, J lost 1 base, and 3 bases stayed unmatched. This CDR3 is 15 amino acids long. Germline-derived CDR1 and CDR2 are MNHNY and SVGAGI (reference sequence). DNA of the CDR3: TGTGCCAGCAGTCGTGGACTAGCGGGCCAAGAGACCCAGTACTTC. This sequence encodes CASSRGLAGQETQYF.

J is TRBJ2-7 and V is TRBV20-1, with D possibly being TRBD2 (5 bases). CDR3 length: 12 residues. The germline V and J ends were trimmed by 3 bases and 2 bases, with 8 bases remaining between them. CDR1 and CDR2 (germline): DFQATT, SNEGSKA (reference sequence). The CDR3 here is CSASVGAYEQYF. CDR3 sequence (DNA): TGCAGTGCTAGTGTCGGGGCCTACGAGCAGTACTTC.

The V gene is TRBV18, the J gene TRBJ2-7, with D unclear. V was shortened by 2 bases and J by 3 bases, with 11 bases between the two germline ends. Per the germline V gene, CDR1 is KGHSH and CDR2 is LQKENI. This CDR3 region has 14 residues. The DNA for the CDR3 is TGTGCCAGCTCACCATCAGGTATCGGCTACGAGCAGTACTTC. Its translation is CASSPSGIGYEQYF.

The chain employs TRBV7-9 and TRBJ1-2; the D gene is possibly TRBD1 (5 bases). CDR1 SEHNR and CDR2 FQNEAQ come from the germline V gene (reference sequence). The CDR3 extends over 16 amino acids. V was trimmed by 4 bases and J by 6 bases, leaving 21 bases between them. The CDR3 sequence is CASSYNLDSQRNGYTF. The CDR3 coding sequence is TGTGCCAGCAGCTACAATTTAGACAGCCAGAGGAATGGCTACACCTTC.

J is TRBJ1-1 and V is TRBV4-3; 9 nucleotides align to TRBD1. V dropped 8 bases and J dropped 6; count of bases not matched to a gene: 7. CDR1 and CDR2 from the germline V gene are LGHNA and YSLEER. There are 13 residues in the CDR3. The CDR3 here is CASGATGGSEAFF. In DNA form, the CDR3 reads TGCGCCAGCGGGGCCACAGGGGGCTCTGAAGCTTTCTTT.

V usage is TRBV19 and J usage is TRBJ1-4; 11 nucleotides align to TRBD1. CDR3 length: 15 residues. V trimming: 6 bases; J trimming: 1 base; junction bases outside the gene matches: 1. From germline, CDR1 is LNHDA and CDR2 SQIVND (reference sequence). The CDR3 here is CASRDRGQTNEKLFF. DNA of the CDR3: TGTGCCAGTAGGGACAGGGGGCAAACTAATGAAAAACTGTTTTTT.

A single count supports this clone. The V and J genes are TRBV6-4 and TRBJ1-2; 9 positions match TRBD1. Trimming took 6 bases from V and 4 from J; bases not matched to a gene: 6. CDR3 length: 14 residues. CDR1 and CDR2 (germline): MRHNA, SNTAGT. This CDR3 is CASSRQGVGYGYTF. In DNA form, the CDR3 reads TGTGCCAGCAGCCGACAGGGGGTCGGCTATGGCTACACCTTC.

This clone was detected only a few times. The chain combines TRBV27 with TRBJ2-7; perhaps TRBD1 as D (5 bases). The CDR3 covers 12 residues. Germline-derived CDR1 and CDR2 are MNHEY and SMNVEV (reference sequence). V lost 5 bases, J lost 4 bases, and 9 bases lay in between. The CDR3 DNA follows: TGTGCCAGCAGTAGGGGCTTGTACGAGCAGTACTTC. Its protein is CASSRGLYEQYF.

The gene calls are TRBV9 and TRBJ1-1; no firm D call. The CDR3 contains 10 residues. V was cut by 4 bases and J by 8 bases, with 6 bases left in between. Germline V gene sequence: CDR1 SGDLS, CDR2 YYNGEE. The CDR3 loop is CASSPIEAFF. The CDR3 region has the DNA TGTGCCAGCAGCCCTATAGAAGCTTTCTTT.

This CDR3 reads CSVHRQDSGYTF. CDR3 nucleotides: TGCAGCGTTCACCGACAGGATAGTGGCTACACCTTC. The rearrangement links TRBV29-1 to TRBJ1-2; D is perhaps TRBD1 (6 bases). CDR1 and CDR2 (germline): SQVTM, ANQGSEA. The CDR3 totals 12 residues. V gave up 5 bases and J gave up 7 bases, with 14 bases separating them.

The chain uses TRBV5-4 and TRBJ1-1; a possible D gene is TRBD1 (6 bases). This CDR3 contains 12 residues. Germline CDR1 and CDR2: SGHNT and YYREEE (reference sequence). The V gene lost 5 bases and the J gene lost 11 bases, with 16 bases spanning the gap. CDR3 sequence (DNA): TGTGCCAGCAGTCCGGACAGTATGACGGCTTTCTTT. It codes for CASSPDSMTAFF.

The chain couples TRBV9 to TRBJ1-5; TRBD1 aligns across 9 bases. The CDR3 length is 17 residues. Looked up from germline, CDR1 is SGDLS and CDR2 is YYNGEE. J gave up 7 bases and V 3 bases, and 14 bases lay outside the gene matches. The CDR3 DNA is TGTGCCAGCAGCGCAGGGGAGGGACAGGGTCAAAGCCAGCCCCAGCATTTT. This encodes CASSAGEGQGQSQPQHF.

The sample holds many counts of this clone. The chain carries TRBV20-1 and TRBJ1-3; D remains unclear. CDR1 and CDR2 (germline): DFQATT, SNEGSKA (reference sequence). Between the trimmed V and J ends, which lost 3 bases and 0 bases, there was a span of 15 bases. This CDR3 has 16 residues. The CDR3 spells CSASVGRRDSGNTIYF. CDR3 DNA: TGCAGTGCTAGTGTTGGTCGGCGGGACTCTGGAAACACCATATATTTT.

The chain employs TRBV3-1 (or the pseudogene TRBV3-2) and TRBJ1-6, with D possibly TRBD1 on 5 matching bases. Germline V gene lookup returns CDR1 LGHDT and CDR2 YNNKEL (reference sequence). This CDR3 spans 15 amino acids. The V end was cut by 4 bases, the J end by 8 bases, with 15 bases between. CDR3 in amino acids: CASSRRQQQDSPLHF. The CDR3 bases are TGTGCCAGCAGCCGACGACAGCAGCAGGATTCACCCCTCCACTTT.

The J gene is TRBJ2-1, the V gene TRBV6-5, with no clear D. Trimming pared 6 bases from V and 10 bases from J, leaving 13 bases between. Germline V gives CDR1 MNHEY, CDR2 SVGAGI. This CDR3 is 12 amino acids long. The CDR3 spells CASSLGFREQFF. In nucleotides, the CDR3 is TGTGCCAGCAGCCTAGGATTCCGAGAGCAGTTCTTC.

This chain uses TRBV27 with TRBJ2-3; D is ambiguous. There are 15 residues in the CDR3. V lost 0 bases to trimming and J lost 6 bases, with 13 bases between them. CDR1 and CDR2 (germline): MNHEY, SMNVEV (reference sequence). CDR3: CASSLSLGMRDTQYF. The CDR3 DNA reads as TGTGCCAGCAGTTTATCCCTAGGTATGAGGGATACGCAGTATTTT.

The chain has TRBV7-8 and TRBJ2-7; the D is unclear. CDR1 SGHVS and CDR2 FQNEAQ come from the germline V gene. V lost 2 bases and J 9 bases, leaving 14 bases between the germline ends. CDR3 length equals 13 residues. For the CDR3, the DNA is TGTGCCAGCAGCTTATTAGCTACCGATCGGCAGTACTTC. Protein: CASSLLATDRQYF.